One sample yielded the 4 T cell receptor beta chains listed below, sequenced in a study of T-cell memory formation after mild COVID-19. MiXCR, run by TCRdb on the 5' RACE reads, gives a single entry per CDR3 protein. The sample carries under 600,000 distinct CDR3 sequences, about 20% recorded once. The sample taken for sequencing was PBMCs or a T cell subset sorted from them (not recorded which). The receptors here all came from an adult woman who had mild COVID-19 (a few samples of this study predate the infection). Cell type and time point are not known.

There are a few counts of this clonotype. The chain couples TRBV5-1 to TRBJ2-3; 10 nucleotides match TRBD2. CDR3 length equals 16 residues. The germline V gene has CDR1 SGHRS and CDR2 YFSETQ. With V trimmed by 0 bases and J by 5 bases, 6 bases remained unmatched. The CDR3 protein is CASSLEAGGPRDTQYF. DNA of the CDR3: TGCGCCAGCAGCTTGGAAGCGGGAGGGCCAAGAGATACGCAGTATTTT. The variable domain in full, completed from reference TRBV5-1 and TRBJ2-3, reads KAGVTQTPRYLIKTRGQQVTLSCSPISGHRSVSWYQQTPGQGLQFLFEYFSETQRNKGNFPGRFSGRQFSNSRSEMNVSTLELGDSALYLCASSLEAGGPRDTQYFGPGTRLTVL.

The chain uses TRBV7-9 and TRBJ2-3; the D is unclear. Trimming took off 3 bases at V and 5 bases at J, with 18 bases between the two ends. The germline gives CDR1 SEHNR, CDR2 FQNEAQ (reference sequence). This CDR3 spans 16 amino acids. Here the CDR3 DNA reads TGTGCCAGCAGCTTGACTTTCCGGTCCTCACAAGATACGCAGTATTTT. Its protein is CASSLTFRSSQDTQYF.

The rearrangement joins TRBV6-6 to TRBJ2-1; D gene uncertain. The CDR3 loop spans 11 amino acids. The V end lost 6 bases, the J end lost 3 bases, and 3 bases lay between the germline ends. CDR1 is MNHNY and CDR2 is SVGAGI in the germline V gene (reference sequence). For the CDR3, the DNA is TGTGCCAGCAGACTCTACAATGAGCAGTTCTTC. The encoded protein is CASRLYNEQFF.

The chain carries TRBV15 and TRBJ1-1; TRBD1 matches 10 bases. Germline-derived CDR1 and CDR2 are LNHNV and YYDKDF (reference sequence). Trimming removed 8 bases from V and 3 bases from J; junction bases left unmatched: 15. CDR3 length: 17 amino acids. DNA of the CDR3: TGTGCCACCCGGCCTCCGGGGACAGGGGTGAGGGACACTGAAGCTTTCTTT. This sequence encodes CATRPPGTGVRDTEAFF.